This T cell receptor (beta chain) was found in a study of blood T cell repertoires in COVID-19. Some clones are missing from TCRdb's copy, which holds only in-frame ones; the method was immunoSEQ multiplex PCR. The sample has 250,000 to 350,000 clones, approximately 92% seen once. The CDR3 is 14 amino acids. Trimming shortened V by 5 bases and J by 5 bases, and 15 bases separated the two germline ends. CDR1 and CDR2 (germline): SEHNR, FQNEAQ (reference sequence). This TCR derives from a woman aged 25 to 39 with COVID-19, enrolled during active disease. This chain connects TRBV7-9 to TRBJ2-5; D might be TRBD2 (5 bases). The sequencing input was peripheral blood. The CDR3 protein is CASSTGLQRETQYF. Here the CDR3 DNA reads TGTGCCAGCAGCACGGGCCTTCAGCGGGAGACCCAGTACTTC.